This record covers a single T cell receptor beta chain. Antigen unknown. The CDR3 consists of 14 residues. Trimming cost V 6 bases and J 2 bases, with 13 bases left between them. Germline V lookup: CDR1 KGHSH, CDR2 LQKENI. As to treatment: 15 to 20 received Ad26.COV2.S at low or high dose, single or two shots; 5 received placebo; per-sample allocation not given. Sampling was done on day 63 after the first vaccine or placebo injection. Boston hosted the donor, who was an adult aged 18-55 years. TCRdb's copy holds only in-frame clones and misses some; the assay was immunoSEQ multiplex PCR. The profile covers around 500,000 clones, with about 89% appearing a single time and 1.5% to 2% taken by the ten largest. The data were taken from a study of Ad26.COV2.S vaccination and SARS-CoV-2 variants. Study-level points and caveats: Spike-specific CD8+ and CD4+ T cell responses reportedly showed substantial breadth after vaccination.

This receptor was taken from a person between 18 and 59 years old who received the Ad26.COV2.S COVID-19 vaccine or a placebo. Sequenced material: peripheral blood, taken in a trial of Ad26.COV2.S vaccine versus placebo. The chain links TRBV18 to TRBJ1-1; D call uncertain. Here the CDR3 DNA reads TGTGCCAGCTCTCAAGCGGGATTTAACACTGAAGCTTTCTTT. Translation: CASSQAGFNTEAFF.